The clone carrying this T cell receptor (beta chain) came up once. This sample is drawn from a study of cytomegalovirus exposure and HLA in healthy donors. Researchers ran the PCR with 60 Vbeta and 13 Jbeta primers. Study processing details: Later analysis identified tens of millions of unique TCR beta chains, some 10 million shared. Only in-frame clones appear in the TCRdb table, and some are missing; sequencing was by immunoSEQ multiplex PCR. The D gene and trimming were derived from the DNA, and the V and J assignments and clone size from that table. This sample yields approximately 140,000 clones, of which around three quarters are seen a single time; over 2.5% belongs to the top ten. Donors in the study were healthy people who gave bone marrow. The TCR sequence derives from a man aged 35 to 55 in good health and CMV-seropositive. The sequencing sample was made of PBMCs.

The CDR3 sequence: CASSSQRQIAKNIQYF. The CDR3 nucleotides read TGTGCCAGCAGCTCTCAACGCCAGATAGCCAAAAACATTCAGTACTTC. This chain connects TRBV7-2 to TRBJ2-4; D is ambiguous. The CDR3 loop spans 16 amino acids. Germline V gene lookup returns CDR1 SGHTA and CDR2 FQGNSA. V was trimmed by 4 bases and J by 0 bases, leaving 13 bases between them.